The 10 T cell receptor beta chains below come from one sample, sequenced in a study of TIL therapy for anti-PD-1-resistant metastatic lung cancer. The immunoSEQ assay was v3. The assay was immunoSEQ multiplex PCR, and TCRdb's table has in-frame clones only and misses some. This table has about 57,000 clones, less than 80% appearing once. Indicated time point: pre-treatment sample, taken before nivolumab and TIL therapy. The sample was blood, taken at baseline. The receptors shown here come from a woman between 30 and 80 years old with non-small cell lung cancer.

Only one count was recorded for this clone. The chain recombines TRBV29-1 with TRBJ1-2; D ambiguous. This CDR3 region has 11 residues. Trimming took 0 bases from V and 9 from J, leaving 8 bases between them. Germline loops: CDR1 SQVTM, CDR2 ANQGSEA. The CDR3 loop reads CSVEDRESYTF. The CDR3 DNA follows: TGCAGCGTTGAAGATCGGGAAAGCTACACCTTC.

This clone came up once. The V gene is TRBV9, the J gene TRBJ2-3; 12 nucleotides match TRBD2. The CDR3 is 18 residues long. Trimming at V came to 1 base and at J to 0 bases, leaving 6 bases not matched to a gene. CDR1 and CDR2 from the germline V gene are SGDLS and YYNGEE. CDR3 sequence: CASSVRASGGESTDTQYF. The CDR3 DNA sequence: TGTGCCAGCAGCGTAAGGGCTAGCGGGGGGGAAAGCACAGATACGCAGTATTTT.

This clone has more than one count but fewer than ten. The chain joins TRBV30 to TRBJ1-2; D not certain. Looked up from germline, CDR1 is GTSNPN and CDR2 is SVGIG (reference sequence). V lost 1 base, J lost 7 bases, and 16 bases lay in between. The CDR3 runs 14 residues. CDR3 protein: CAWSGGFDNSGYTF. DNA for the CDR3: TGTGCCTGGAGTGGAGGATTTGACAATAGTGGCTACACCTTC.

The rearrangement links TRBV19 to TRBJ1-4; unclear D gene. The CDR3 runs 12 residues. The germline V gene encodes CDR1 LNHDA and CDR2 SQIVND (reference sequence). The V end lost 9 bases, the J end lost 8 bases, and 13 bases lay between the germline ends. The CDR3 DNA reads TGTGCCAGCGCCCCCCGCCACGAAAAACTGTTTTTT. Its protein product is CASAPRHEKLFF.

This chain uses TRBV2 with TRBJ1-2, with 7 nucleotides matching TRBD1. J was trimmed by 8 bases and V by 9 bases; bases with no gene match: 9. This CDR3 has 12 residues. The germline V gene encodes CDR1 SNHLY and CDR2 FYNNEI. CDR3 bases: TGTGCCAGTACTGGGGGGACAGTCGGCTACACCTTC. It yields the protein CASTGGTVGYTF.

This clone was observed a handful of times. The rearrangement uses TRBV18 and TRBJ2-7, with a weak D call TRBD1 (6 bases). V was shortened by 3 bases and J by 6 bases, with 12 bases between the two germline ends. CDR1 is KGHSH, CDR2 LQKENI, per germline. CDR3 size: 13 residues. This CDR3 is CASSPDSDGEQYF. Here the CDR3 DNA reads TGTGCCAGCTCACCGGACAGCGATGGCGAGCAGTACTTC.

The rearrangement links TRBV28 to TRBJ2-5; 8 bases are shared with TRBD2. The CDR3 spans 13 residues. Looked up from germline, CDR1 is MDHEN and CDR2 is SYDVKM. The ends lost 7 bases at V and 5 bases at J; junction bases unmatched: 6. CDR3 residues: CASTAGGVETQYF. The CDR3 DNA is TGTGCCAGCACCGCGGGGGGCGTGGAGACCCAGTACTTC.

The chain is built from TRBV7-2 and TRBJ2-5, with D tentatively TRBD2 (5 bases). Germline V gene data show CDR1 as SGHTA and CDR2 as FQGNSA. The CDR3 has 14 residues. V lost 6 bases, J lost 4 bases, and 15 bases lay in between. DNA of the CDR3: TGTGCCAGCAGTTCCCCGACTACTCCAGAGACCCAGTACTTC. Its translation: CASSSPTTPETQYF.

This clone turned up a few times. The V call is TRBV10-2, the J call TRBJ2-7, with D perhaps matching TRBD1 (5 bases). Between the trimmed V and J ends, which lost 3 bases and 4 bases, there was a span of 10 bases. The CDR3 contains 13 residues. The germline V gene encodes CDR1 WSHSY and CDR2 SAAADI. CDR3 DNA: TGCGCCAGCAGTGATGCAGGGAATTACGAGCAGTACTTC. It yields the protein CASSDAGNYEQYF.

The chain has TRBV11-3 and TRBJ2-3, with 9 nucleotides matching TRBD1. Trimming took 0 bases from V and 4 from J; bases not matched to a gene: 2. From germline, CDR1 is SGHNT and CDR2 YENEEA. The CDR3 has 15 amino acids. The CDR3 sequence: CASSLEGQGPDTQYF. Written as DNA, the CDR3 is TGTGCCAGCAGCTTAGAGGGACAGGGTCCAGATACGCAGTATTTT.